These T cell receptor beta chains were read from a single sample in a study of blood T cell repertoires in COVID-19. Using immunoSEQ multiplex PCR, the repertoire was profiled, and TCRdb retains in-frame clones only, with some absent. The sample has some 75,000 clones; around 80% are singletons. Sequenced material: peripheral blood. The receptors stem from a man in his fifties with COVID-19, enrolled during active disease. CDR3s include the opening cysteine and the closing phenylalanine or tryptophan. A D gene is named only where the DNA matches it firmly. The size of a clone is reported for some rows only, either as once, few or many, or as a class for expanded clones.

abundance	len	v_gene	d_gene	j_gene	CDR3aa	CDR3nt
-	12	TRBV29-1	-	TRBJ1-2	CSVTGLLYGYTF	TGCAGCGTTACAGGTTTGCTCTATGGCTACACCTTC
-	15	TRBV11-2	-	TRBJ1-6	CASRQGGGVGSPLHF	TGTGCCAGCAGACAAGGGGGAGGGGTCGGTTCACCCCTCCACTTT
-	13	TRBV5-8	-	TRBJ2-1	CASSLRGANEQFF	TGTGCCAGCAGCTTACGGGGGGCCAATGAGCAGTTCTTC
-	14	TRBV18	-	TRBJ2-2	CASSPGQNTGELFF	TGTGCCAGCTCACCCGGACAGAACACCGGGGAGCTGTTTTTT
-	13	TRBV28	-	TRBJ1-4	CASKRRGNEKLFF	TGTGCCAGCAAGAGAAGGGGCAATGAAAAACTGTTTTTT
-	15	TRBV30	-	TRBJ1-4	CAWSLRDTSNEKLFF	TGTGCCTGGAGTCTTAGGGACACCTCTAATGAAAAACTGTTTTTT
few	13	TRBV19	-	TRBJ1-5	CASSLQSNQPQHF	TGTGCCAGTAGTCTCCAGAGCAATCAGCCCCAGCATTTT
-	15	TRBV27	-	TRBJ2-7	CASRQVSPATYEQYF	TGTGCCAGCAGGCAGGTATCTCCGGCTACCTACGAGCAGTACTTC
once	16	TRBV30	TRBD1	TRBJ1-2	CAGSGTGGAFNYGYTF	TGTGCCGGGTCCGGGACAGGGGGCGCTTTTAACTATGGCTACACCTTC
many	14	TRBV4-1	-	TRBJ2-7	CASSQGSSVYEQYF	TGCGCCAGCAGCCAAGGTTCTAGCGTATACGAGCAGTACTTC
-	14	TRBV19	-	TRBJ2-1	CASRSLNPQNEQFF	TGTGCCAGTAGGAGTTTAAACCCCCAAAATGAGCAGTTCTTC
-	14	TRBV27	TRBD2	TRBJ2-1	CASSERGTYNEQFF	TGTGCCAGCAGTGAGCGGGGTACCTACAATGAGCAGTTCTTC
-	15	TRBV11-2	TRBD2	TRBJ2-5	CASSSGGLAGETQYF	TGTGCCAGCAGCTCAGGGGGACTAGCGGGAGAGACCCAGTACTTC
-	16	TRBV18	TRBD2	TRBJ2-1	CASSPPLAGLYNEQFF	TGTGCCAGCTCACCCCCACTAGCGGGCCTCTACAATGAGCAGTTCTTC
-	16	TRBV19	-	TRBJ2-5	CATAPRGGLYQETQYF	TGTGCCACAGCCCCGCGGGGAGGTTTGTACCAAGAGACCCAGTACTTC
few	19	TRBV15	-	TRBJ2-2	CATSRDLAKAYANTGELFF	TGTGCCACCAGCAGAGATTTAGCAAAAGCCTACGCGAACACCGGGGAGCTGTTTTTT
-	13	TRBV27	-	TRBJ2-2	CASSLGVTGELFF	TGTGCCAGCAGTTTAGGAGTCACCGGGGAGCTGTTTTTT
-	14	TRBV2	-	TRBJ1-5	CASSDMGGNQPQHF	TGTGCCAGCAGTGATATGGGAGGCAATCAGCCCCAGCATTTT
-	13	TRBV7-3	-	TRBJ1-1	CASSLNRVTEAFF	TGTGCCAGCAGCTTAAATCGGGTCACTGAAGCTTTCTTT
-	14	TRBV27	-	TRBJ1-1	CASTPRGGGTEAFF	TGTGCCAGCACCCCACGGGGAGGGGGCACTGAAGCTTTCTTT
-	14	TRBV30	TRBD1	TRBJ1-5	CAWSATGVNQPQHF	TGTGCCTGGAGCGCGACAGGGGTAAATCAGCCCCAGCATTTT
-	16	TRBV30	TRBD2	TRBJ2-3	CAWSVGAGGPADTQYF	TGTGCCTGGAGTGTCGGCGCGGGAGGGCCCGCAGATACGCAGTATTTT
-	16	TRBV3-1/TRBV3-2	TRBD2	TRBJ2-1	CASSTGGGPGINEQFF	TGTGCCAGCAGCACCGGGGGGGGACCAGGCATCAATGAGCAGTTCTTC
few	13	TRBV19	-	TRBJ1-1	CASSIMGAAEAFF	TGTGCCAGTAGTATAATGGGGGCGGCTGAAGCTTTCTTT
-	15	TRBV6-4	TRBD1	TRBJ1-6	CASSDSDRESSPLHF	TGTGCCAGCAGTGACAGCGACAGGGAGAGTTCACCCCTCCACTTT
-	16	TRBV28	TRBD1	TRBJ1-2	CASSPMGQGISYGYTF	TGTGCCAGCAGCCCCATGGGACAGGGAATTAGCTATGGCTACACCTTC
once	16	TRBV19	-	TRBJ2-6	CASSKRFPGGANVLTF	TGTGCCAGTAGTAAAAGATTCCCGGGTGGGGCCAACGTCCTGACTTTC
-	16	TRBV15	TRBD1	TRBJ2-3	CATSRGRDSPTDTQYF	TGTGCCACCAGCAGGGGCCGGGACAGCCCCACAGATACGCAGTATTTT
-	13	TRBV6-2/TRBV6-3	-	TRBJ2-6	CASSYPGANVLTF	TGTGCCAGCAGTTACCCGGGGGCCAACGTCCTGACTTTC
-	18	TRBV18	TRBD1	TRBJ1-3	CASSPPWADRASGNTIYF	TGTGCCAGCTCACCACCGTGGGCGGACAGGGCCTCTGGAAACACCATATATTTT
-	11	TRBV28	-	TRBJ1-2	CATAGNHGYTF	TGTGCCACCGCGGGCAACCATGGCTACACCTTC